Following are 19 T cell receptor beta chains from one sample sequenced in a study of blood T cell repertoires in COVID-19. The method was immunoSEQ multiplex PCR; TCRdb's version includes in-frame clones alone and lacks a portion of them. The sample holds around 250,000 clones; around 89% are singletons and the top ten take less than 0.9%. The sample consisted of PBMCs or T cells enriched from blood (not recorded which). These receptors all stem from a man aged 50 to 60 who had been exposed to COVID-19.

The CDR3 here is CASSQRMETQYF. For the CDR3, the DNA is TGTGCCAGCAGCCAGCGGATGGAGACCCAGTACTTC. The chain is built from TRBV3-1 (or the pseudogene TRBV3-2) and TRBJ2-5, with D unresolved. V was pared by 3 bases and J by 5 bases, with 7 bases between. The CDR3 has 12 amino acids. CDR1 LGHDT and CDR2 YNNKEL come from the germline V gene (reference sequence).

The V and J genes are TRBV19 and TRBJ1-5, with a tentative D call TRBD1 (6 bases). V gave up 2 bases and J gave up 8 bases, with 13 bases separating them. The CDR3 contains 14 residues. Germline CDR1 is LNHDA and CDR2 is SQIVND (reference sequence). CDR3 residues: CASSILAGVKPQHF. In DNA, the CDR3 is TGTGCCAGTAGTATATTGGCAGGGGTAAAGCCCCAGCATTTT.

This chain connects TRBV28 to TRBJ1-1; 7 bases map to TRBD1. The CDR3 contains 14 residues. The germline V gene encodes CDR1 MDHEN and CDR2 SYDVKM. The ends lost 5 bases at V and 3 bases at J; junction bases unmatched: 6. Here the CDR3 DNA reads TGTGCCAGCAGTCACTATGACAGGGACACTGAAGCTTTCTTT. Amino acid sequence: CASSHYDRDTEAFF.

This rearrangement joins TRBV18 to TRBJ2-7, with TRBD2 matching 7 bases. The J segment lost 0 bases and the V segment lost 3 bases, leaving 5 bases of the junction unmatched. Germline CDR1 reads KGHSH; CDR2 reads LQKENI. The CDR3 consists of 15 residues. CDR3 DNA: TGTGCCAGCTCACCGGGAGGGACCCTCTCCTACGAGCAGTACGTC. Translation: CASSPGGTLSYEQYV.

The genes are TRBV3-1 (or the pseudogene TRBV3-2) and TRBJ2-2, with D hard to call. The CDR3 runs 14 residues. The V end was cut by 4 bases, the J end by 5 bases, with 11 bases between. The germline gives CDR1 LGHDT, CDR2 YNNKEL (reference sequence). The CDR3 sequence is CASSRLEDTGELFF. The CDR3 coding sequence is TGTGCCAGCAGCCGCCTAGAGGATACCGGGGAGCTGTTTTTT.

The chain uses TRBV15 and TRBJ1-4, with 11 bases aligning to TRBD1. V trimming: 0 bases; J trimming: 7 bases; junction bases outside the gene matches: 4. Germline CDR1 and CDR2: LNHNV and YYDKDF (reference sequence). The CDR3 totals 16 residues. The CDR3 bases are TGTGCCACCAGCAGAGATAGGGGACAGGGGGTTGAAAAACTGTTTTTT. This encodes CATSRDRGQGVEKLFF.

V gene TRBV5-1 combines with J gene TRBJ1-2; D is undetermined. Germline V gene sequence: CDR1 SGHRS, CDR2 YFSETQ. The CDR3 has 14 amino acids. Trimming took off 2 bases at V and 3 bases at J, with 11 bases between the two ends. The CDR3 DNA sequence: TGCGCCAGCAGCTTTTCAACAGCAGACTATGGCTACACCTTC. This gives the protein CASSFSTADYGYTF.

CDR3 in amino acids: CASSRDSWDTQYF. CDR3 DNA sequence: TGTGCCAGCAGTCGGGACTCCTGGGATACGCAGTATTTT. The chain combines TRBV9 with TRBJ2-3, with a possible D match to TRBD2 (6 bases). Germline V gives CDR1 SGDLS, CDR2 YYNGEE. This CDR3 is 13 amino acids long. The V end lost 5 bases, the J end lost 6 bases, and 13 bases lay between the germline ends.

This chain joins TRBV19 and TRBJ1-2; perhaps TRBD1 as D (6 bases). The V and J ends lost 2 bases and 5 bases respectively, with 15 bases between them. From germline, CDR1 is LNHDA and CDR2 SQIVND (reference sequence). The CDR3 is 15 residues long. In DNA, the CDR3 is TGTGCCAGTAGTATAAGGCCCGCGGGGGCGTATGGCTACACCTTC. Its translation is CASSIRPAGAYGYTF. The whole variable domain, remainder taken from reference TRBV19 and TRBJ1-2, is DGGITQSPKYLFRKEGQNVTLSCEQNLNHDAMYWYRQDPGQGLRLIYYSQIVNDFQKGDIAEGYSVSREKKESFPLTVTSAQKNPTAFYLCASSIRPAGAYGYTFGSGTRLTVV.

As concerns this clone: Given the absence of the conserved phenylalanine or tryptophan at the CDR3 end, a read error is likely. The DNA is omitted, as the CDR3 cannot be located on it reliably, and the CDR3 follows TCRdb's listing. The chain is built from TRBV6-6 and TRBJ2-7; the table's D call TRBD2 went unverified against the DNA. CDR1 is MNHNY and CDR2 is SVGAGI in the germline V gene (reference sequence). The CDR3 adds up to 13 amino acids, both ends counted. CDR3: CATTIGLRYPTVS.

This chain connects TRBV21-1 to TRBJ1-5; the table gives TRBD1 as D, unverified against the DNA. TRBV21-1 is annotated as a pseudogene. This CDR3 spans 16 amino acids. The CDR3 spells CASSKSRDNSNQPQHF. The DNA for the CDR3 is TGTGCCAGCAGCAAATCCAGGGACAATAGCAATCAGCCCCAGCATTTT.

The V gene is TRBV3-1 (or the pseudogene TRBV3-2), the J gene TRBJ1-1; tentative D call: TRBD1 (5 bases). V was pared by 4 bases and J by 0 bases, with 9 bases between. CDR1 and CDR2 from the germline V gene are LGHDT and YNNKEL (reference sequence). The CDR3 is made up of 14 amino acids. The CDR3 sequence is CASSRRGMNTEAFF. The CDR3 bases are TGTGCCAGCAGCCGGAGGGGTATGAACACTGAAGCTTTCTTT.

This chain links TRBV7-8 with TRBJ1-1, with D uncertain. Germline-derived CDR1 and CDR2 are SGHVS and FQNEAQ. Trimming removed 6 bases at V and 5 bases at J, with 16 bases between. CDR3 length equals 14 residues. The CDR3 DNA reads TGTGCCAGCAGTTCTCAGGCGATTAAAACTGAAGCTTTCTTT. This codes for CASSSQAIKTEAFF.

This clone was seen a few times. The V gene is TRBV10-3, the J gene TRBJ2-1; D may be TRBD2 (6 bases). The germline CDR1 and CDR2 sequences are ENHRY and SYGVKD. The ends were cut back, 0 bases at V and 5 bases at J, with 8 bases in the middle. The CDR3 sequence is 14 residues long. CDR3 sequence: CAISESRGHNEQFF. The CDR3 DNA sequence: TGTGCCATCAGTGAGTCGCGGGGCCACAATGAGCAGTTCTTC.

V is TRBV10-3 and J is TRBJ1-6; 8 nucleotides match TRBD1. CDR1 is ENHRY and CDR2 is SYGVKD in the germline V gene. The CDR3 has 13 amino acids. V lost 10 bases to trimming and J lost 7 bases; unmatched junction nucleotides: 6. In DNA form, the CDR3 reads TGTGCCACCTGGACAGGGAGGAATTCACCCCTCCACTTT. Translation: CATWTGRNSPLHF.

In this sample, this clone turned up once. The CDR3 DNA follows: TGTGCCAGCAGTTACGCAGGCCTTAGCAATCAGCCCCAGCATTTT. This encodes CASSYAGLSNQPQHF. The chain employs TRBV6-5 and TRBJ1-5; the D is unclear. CDR3 length equals 15 residues. Germline V gene lookup returns CDR1 MNHEY and CDR2 SVGAGI. V was trimmed by 2 bases and J by 0 bases, leaving 8 bases between them.

A single count supports this clone. The chain carries TRBV2 and TRBJ1-1; D perhaps matches TRBD1 (6 bases). Trimming cost V 10 bases and J 4 bases, with 16 bases left between them. CDR1 is SNHLY, CDR2 FYNNEI, per germline. The CDR3 contains 13 residues. CDR3 bases: TGTGCCAACACAGGGTTTTCGGGCACTGAAGCTTTCTTT. This codes for CANTGFSGTEAFF.

The genes are TRBV28 and TRBJ2-7, with a possible D match to TRBD2 (6 bases). Deletions cut 4 bases from V and 0 bases from J, with 13 bases between. This CDR3 region has 15 residues. CDR1 and CDR2 from the germline V gene are MDHEN and SYDVKM. DNA for the CDR3: TGTGCCAGCAGTTCACCCGGGAGAGCCTCCTACGAGCAGTACGTC. The encoded protein is CASSSPGRASYEQYV.

The chain recombines TRBV28 with TRBJ2-5, with a tentative D call TRBD1 (5 bases). This CDR3 is built from 12 residues. V was cut by 6 bases and J by 1 base, with 6 bases left in between. Germline V gene lookup returns CDR1 MDHEN and CDR2 SYDVKM. In DNA, the CDR3 is TGTGCCAGCAGGACAGTCCAAGAGACCCAGTACTTC. This codes for CASRTVQETQYF.